This T cell receptor beta chain comes out of a study of PD-L1 blockade in urothelial cancer. About the research overall: About 90% of the 29 patients were men with bladder-origin urothelial cancer. The median number of T cells present in blood samples was 140,000 to 150,000.

Assay: immunoSEQ multiplex PCR; the TCRdb copy retains only in-frame clones and omits some. The sample lists about 74,000 clones; 84% were seen once. Patients were diagnosed with urothelial carcinoma, either locally advanced or metastatic. Each patient supplied 1 to 8 pretreatment and on-treatment samples. Germline CDR1 is SGHRS and CDR2 is YFSETQ. V lost 0 bases and J lost 1, with 7 bases in between. CDR3 length: 14 amino acids. V and J are TRBV5-1 and TRBJ1-2; D gene ambiguous. This sequence originates from an older man with urothelial cancer. The sequences come from PBMCs, collected around atezolizumab (anti-PD-L1) treatment. The CDR3 DNA reads TGCGCCAGCAGCTTGGAAACTAGTAACTATGGCTACACCTTC. The encoded protein is CASSLETSNYGYTF.